The 7 T cell receptor beta chains below were found in one sample sequenced in a study of graft-versus-host responses after intestinal transplantation. Their antigens remain unidentified. Here immunoSEQ multiplex PCR was the method, and the copy in TCRdb shows in-frame clones only, minus some. The sample has 60,000 to 90,000 clones, 90% seen once; the top ten hold 1.3%. The input for sequencing was unstimulated CD8+ T cells sorted from spleen or lymph node cells, taken before intestinal transplant. These receptors all stem from a human donor who received an intestinal transplant.

This clone occurred once. The genes are TRBV11-2 and TRBJ2-7; 10 bases are a match to TRBD2. The germline gives CDR1 SGHAT, CDR2 FQNNGV. J gave up 4 bases and V 5 bases, and 8 bases lay outside the gene matches. There are 15 residues in the CDR3. In nucleotides, the CDR3 is TGTGCCAGCAGCCTGGGGAGCGGGGGGGGGTACGAGCAGTACTTC. Translation: CASSLGSGGGYEQYF. Looking up the rest from reference TRBV11-2 and TRBJ2-7 gives the full variable domain: EAGVAQSPRYKIIEKRQSVAFWCNPISGHATLYWYQQILGQGPKLLIQFQNNGVVDDSQLPKDRFSAERLKGVDSTLKIQPAKLEDSAVYLCASSLGSGGGYEQYFGPGTRLTVT.

V and J are TRBV7-8 and TRBJ2-7; weak D call: TRBD2 (5 bases). The CDR3 contains 15 residues. Germline lookup yields CDR1 SGHVS and CDR2 FQNEAQ. Deletions cut 0 bases from V and 2 bases from J, with 11 bases between. CDR3 bases: TGTGCCAGCAGCTTAGCGCGGGCAGCTACCTACGAGCAGTACTTC. It translates to CASSLARAATYEQYF.

This clone was seen a single time. This rearrangement joins TRBV20-1 to TRBJ1-2; perhaps TRBD1 as D (6 bases). The CDR3 is made up of 11 amino acids. Trimming took off 3 bases at V and 4 bases at J, with 6 bases between the two ends. Germline CDR1 and CDR2: DFQATT and SNEGSKA (reference sequence). CDR3 coding DNA: TGCAGTGCTAGGGGGGCCTATGGCTACACCTTC. Its protein is CSARGAYGYTF.

This clone has only a few counts. The rearrangement links TRBV13 to TRBJ2-7; D perhaps matches TRBD1 (5 bases). The length of the CDR3 is 14 residues. V dropped 5 bases and J dropped 0 bases, with 11 bases sitting between them. Germline CDR1 PRHDT, CDR2 FYEKMQ (reference sequence). As DNA, the CDR3 is TGTGCCAGCAGCCCGACAGTTAGCTCCTACGAGCAGTACTTC. Translated, it gives CASSPTVSSYEQYF.

The V and J genes are TRBV13 and TRBJ2-5; D perhaps matches TRBD2 (5 bases). This CDR3 has 15 residues. Trimming took off 5 bases at V and 5 bases at J, with 18 bases between the two ends. Per germline, CDR1 PRHDT and CDR2 FYEKMQ (reference sequence). CDR3 amino acids: CASSELGGSWETQYF. Written as DNA, the CDR3 is TGTGCCAGCAGCGAACTAGGAGGTTCGTGGGAGACCCAGTACTTC.

The chain recombines TRBV19 with TRBJ2-5, with 10 positions matching TRBD2. The junction had 8 bases not matched to a gene; V was cut back by 3 bases and J by 4 bases. Germline V gene sequence: CDR1 LNHDA, CDR2 SQIVND (reference sequence). CDR3 length: 16 residues. The CDR3 reads CASSMDGLAGVETQYF. The CDR3 nucleotides are TGTGCCAGTAGTATGGATGGTCTAGCGGGGGTAGAGACCCAGTACTTC.

This clone was counted once. The chain has TRBV15 and TRBJ1-5, with D possibly matching TRBD1 (6 bases). Germline V lookup: CDR1 LNHNV, CDR2 YYDKDF (reference sequence). The CDR3 spans 14 residues. V was clipped by 9 bases and J by 4 bases, with 16 bases between them. The CDR3: CATKQGGVNQPQHF. The CDR3, as DNA: TGTGCCACGAAACAGGGAGGGGTAAATCAGCCCCAGCATTTT. Combining the CDR3 with reference TRBV15 and TRBJ1-5 gives the whole variable domain DAMVIQNPRYQVTQFGKPVTLSCSQTLNHNVMYWYQQKSSQAPKLLFHYYDKDFNNEADTPDNFQSRRPNTSFCFLDIRSPGLGDTAMYLCATKQGGVNQPQHFGDGTRLSIL.